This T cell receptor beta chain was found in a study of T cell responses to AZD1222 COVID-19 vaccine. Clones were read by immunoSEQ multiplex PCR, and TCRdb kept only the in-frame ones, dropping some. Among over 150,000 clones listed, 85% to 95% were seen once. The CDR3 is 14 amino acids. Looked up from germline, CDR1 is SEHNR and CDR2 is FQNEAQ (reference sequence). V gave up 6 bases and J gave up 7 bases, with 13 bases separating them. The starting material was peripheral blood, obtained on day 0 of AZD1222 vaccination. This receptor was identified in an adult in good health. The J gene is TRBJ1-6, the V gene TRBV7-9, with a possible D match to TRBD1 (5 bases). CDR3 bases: TGTGCCAGCAGTCTTCCCGGGGGGAATTCACCCCTCCACTTT. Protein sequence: CASSLPGGNSPLHF.